Listed here is a single T cell receptor (beta chain). No antigen is known for it. TCRdb independently ran MiXCR on the RACE reads; one entry per CDR3 protein. In the table there are nearly 350,000 distinct CDR3 sequences, around 7% of which are singletons. The sample belongs to a study of human T cells and chemical hapten exposure. Background on the study: Weekly diphenylcyclopropenone doses were given to patients' scalps across the approximately 25-week study. DPC at 0.01% went onto the upper back in patch tests, read at 6 days. Broader study findings: All donors were alopecia patients, so their immunity may differ from that of healthy people.

Time point meaning: patch test 1, 2 weeks after DPC sensitization. Treatment meaning: therapeutic diphenylcyclopropenone sensitization with weekly scalp DPC. The source of this sequence is a woman aged 18-29 years with alopecia areata. Some clones in this sample may be carry-over from other donors' samples. This material consisted of whole blood, taken in connection with sensitization to the hapten diphenylcyclopropenone (DPC).

This CDR3 reads CASSLGGGSGQPQHF. The CDR3, as DNA: TGTGCCAGCAGTTTAGGGGGGGGGTCTGGTCAGCCCCAGCATTTT. The chain joins TRBV12-3 or TRBV12-4 to TRBJ1-5, with a weak D call TRBD1 (5 bases). V was shortened by 1 base and J by 6 bases, with 13 bases between the two germline ends. This CDR3 has 15 amino acids.